A selection of T cell receptor beta chains follows, all from one sample in a study of cytomegalovirus exposure and HLA in healthy donors. Data came from immunoSEQ multiplex PCR; TCRdb stores just in-frame clones and leaves some out. The table shows around 120,000 clones, with roughly 79% occurring only once. Sequencing was done on a sample of PBMCs. These receptors originate from a boy aged 2 to 9 in good health and CMV-seronegative. The conserved cysteine and the conserved F or W are not part of the CDR3 here.

j_gene	v_gene	len	CDR3aa
TRBJ2-7	TRBV6-5	13	ASSYATGRIYEQY
TRBJ1-2	TRBV13	13	ASSLGRQGNYGYT
TRBJ2-7	TRBV19	13	ASSTTGTGRDEQY
TRBJ2-5	TRBV6-1	14	ASSETGTGGRQTQY
TRBJ2-3	TRBV20-1	9	SARVVDTQY
TRBJ2-7	TRBV19	10	ASSLAGYEQY
TRBJ1-1	TRBV25-1	12	ASSVSAGGTEAF
TRBJ1-1	TRBV5-1	12	ASRMTDYNTEAF
TRBJ1-1	TRBV30	14	AWKGMAAGGYTEAF
TRBJ1-1	TRBV6-5	11	ASSDDVRTGAF
TRBJ1-5	TRBV18	14	TSSLSTGVGNQPQH
TRBJ2-7	TRBV19	11	ASANIGSYEQY
TRBJ2-1	TRBV7-3	11	ASSLTGHHEQF
TRBJ1-2	TRBV15	13	ATSPTGGGLYGYT
TRBJ1-2	TRBV7-2	12	ASSFYTGVDGYT
TRBJ2-1	TRBV19	16	ASSIVFGLSLVEGEQF
TRBJ1-5	TRBV28	12	ASSRTGGNQPQH
TRBJ1-1	TRBV6-1	15	ASSDVLVGGHNTEAF
TRBJ2-5	TRBV19	14	ASSAGTTRTQETQY
TRBJ2-5	TRBV9	15	ASSATDWGEFQETQY
TRBJ1-6	TRBV6-6	14	ASSYPPGQAGLTLH
TRBJ2-1	TRBV7-6	13	ASSLDREVYNEQF
.	TRBV29-1	10	SVTPDSYEQY